One TCR beta chain is described in this entry. Its antigen target is currently unknown. Base qualities are missing; no much larger clone stands one base away. The data derive from a study of T cell changes during pregnancy in multiple sclerosis (dated 2019 in TCRdb). Turning to the overall study: Changes in the T cell repertoire over the course of pregnancy were examined in this study in women with multiple sclerosis.

Preparation of the library involved the immunoSEQ multiplex PCR assay. TCRdb obtained this table from immuneACCESS and retained in-frame rearrangements with V and J assigned. These tables miss some clones; where compared with another copy, unresolved V genes account for less than half of the shortfall, and the remainder is unexplained. The sample table lists some 38,000 clones, around nine tenths of them with a count of one. The ten largest clones capture approximately 0.7% of the sample. V gives up 3 bases and J gives up 9 bases, and the segment between their germline ends measures 18 bases. The CDR1 and CDR2 encoded by the germline V gene are SGHDT and YYEEEE. The CDR3, from cysteine to phenylalanine, totals 14 residues. The entry retains the CDR3 DNA only, 42 bases that are in frame from base 1.

This clonotype originated in a female donor in good health, enrolled as a control in a pregnancy study. The chain is assembled from TRBV5-6 and TRBJ1-2; matching of 6 bases hints at TRBD1 as the D gene. The sequencing used CD4+ T cells from peripheral blood mononuclear cells, collected in the second trimester of pregnancy. The sequence in DNA is TGTGCCAGCAGCTCTAGGGGGAAGACAGACCGCTACACCTTC. It encodes CASSSRGKTDRYTF.